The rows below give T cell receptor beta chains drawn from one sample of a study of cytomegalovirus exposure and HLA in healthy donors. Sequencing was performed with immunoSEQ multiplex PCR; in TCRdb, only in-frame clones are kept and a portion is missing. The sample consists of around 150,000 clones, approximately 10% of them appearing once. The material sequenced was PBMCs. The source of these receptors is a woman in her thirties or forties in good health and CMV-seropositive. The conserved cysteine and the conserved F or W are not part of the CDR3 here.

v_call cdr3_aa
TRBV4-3 ASSQVVGLANYGYT
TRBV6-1 ASRSRDDGYT
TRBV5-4 ASSPGRTEQF
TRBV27 ASSFVMGSEKLF
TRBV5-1 ASSLDPGNSPLH
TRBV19 ASSQRKMDRGWETQY
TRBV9 ASSVSGGPPTQY
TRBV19 ASSRTGGTANYGYT
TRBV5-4 ASSTSRKRPTDTQY
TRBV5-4 ASSYRTGETDTQY
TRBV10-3 AMGVGSTDTQY
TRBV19 ASSITSGPTDTQY
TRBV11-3 ASSPSPWDSNTEAF
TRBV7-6 ASSLGAGESYEQY
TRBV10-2 ARKGAGTGELF
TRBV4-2 ASSQDSAGGPHNEQF
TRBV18 ASSTLDPGGTGELF
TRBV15 ATSRDLGRGRVIEAF
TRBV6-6 ASSQGQGISYEQY
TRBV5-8 ASSLGQMGQPQH
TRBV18 ASSPQLAGGQETQY
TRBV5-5 ASSLSGNQPQH
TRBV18 ASSPGLPYEQY
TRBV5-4 ASSGGTGGSGELF
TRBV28 ASDRGGQTQY
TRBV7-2 ASSVRGGANTEAF
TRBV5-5 ASSLTGRSNGYT
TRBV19 ASRRGATNEKLF
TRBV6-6 ASSRRVEGANVLT
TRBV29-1 SVEPRGYNEQF
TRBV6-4 ASSPQPNTGELF
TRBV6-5 AVGTFQETQY
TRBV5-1 ASSVDGLAGGGETQY
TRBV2 ASSEGQGSQPQH
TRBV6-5 ASSYLKADSSYEQY
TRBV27 ASSGTGNTGELF
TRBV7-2 ASSRGQGDISPLH
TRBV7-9 ASSLEGATGELF
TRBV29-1 SVESRGSTGNTIY
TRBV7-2 ASSLAMAGRTGELF
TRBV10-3 AISERNPGGSDNSPLH
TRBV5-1 ASSLSQTSGGLNTGELF
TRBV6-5 ASSYLEGEGAF
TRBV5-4 ASSLAGGRSSYEQY
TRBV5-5 ASSLGPGQGFSTQY